The 30 T cell receptor beta chains given below trace back to one sample, sequenced in a study of CD8+ T cells in alopecia areata. Investigators isolated RNA and reverse transcribed it into cDNA to act as the sequencing template. TCRdb's copy holds only in-frame clones and misses some; the assay was immunoSEQ multiplex PCR. The data contain around 100,000 clones, around 50% of them singletons. Treatment denoted: oral pan-JAK inhibitor, 5-10 mg twice daily. The source material was CD8+ T cells sorted from blood, sampled at week 24, from a patient treated with tofacitinib. The receptors were sampled from a human donor with alopecia areata.

V and J are TRBV25-1 and TRBJ2-3, with TRBD2 matching over 8 bases. Trimming at V came to 6 bases and at J to 6 bases, leaving 11 bases not matched to a gene. The CDR3 runs 15 residues. Germline V gives CDR1 MGHDK, CDR2 SYGVNS. Here the CDR3 DNA reads TGTGCCAGCAGCCCCACGGTAGCGGGGACCGATACGCAGTATTTT. It specifies CASSPTVAGTDTQYF.

This clone turned up a few times. The chain is built from TRBV19 and TRBJ2-5, with D perhaps TRBD1 (6 bases). Germline-derived CDR1 and CDR2 are LNHDA and SQIVND (reference sequence). V lost 7 bases to trimming and J lost 5 bases, with 14 bases between them. The CDR3 spans 13 residues. The CDR3 DNA reads as TGTGCCAGTAAGGGACACCTCCGGGAGACCCAGTACTTC. This gives the protein CASKGHLRETQYF.

The J gene is TRBJ1-5, the V gene TRBV18; TRBD1 might be the D (5 bases). The ends were cut back, 4 bases at V and 5 bases at J, with 15 bases in the middle. The CDR3 length is 15 residues. The germline CDR1 and CDR2 sequences are KGHSH and LQKENI. The CDR3: CASSLDRDEHQPQHF. CDR3 nucleotides: TGTGCCAGCTCACTAGACCGGGACGAGCATCAGCCCCAGCATTTT.

Of note for this clone: This same CDR3 is encoded by further DNA sequences in the sample. The chain carries TRBV5-1 and TRBJ1-5, with unresolved D. This CDR3 contains 14 residues. The V end was cut by 2 bases, the J end by 2 bases, with 8 bases between. Germline CDR1 is SGHRS and CDR2 is YFSETQ. The CDR3, as DNA: TGCGCCAGCAGCTTCGAGGGTGGCAATCAGCCCCAGCATTTT. It specifies CASSFEGGNQPQHF.

The sample holds a few counts of this clone. V usage is TRBV2 and J usage is TRBJ2-4, with TRBD2 matching 8 bases. Germline V gives CDR1 SNHLY, CDR2 FYNNEI. Losses at the gene ends were 7 bases for V and 0 bases for J; bases not matched to a gene: 11. The CDR3 has 17 amino acids. CDR3 loop: CASTLGGAPGAKNIQYF. The CDR3 nucleotides are TGTGCCAGCACCCTCGGGGGGGCTCCGGGAGCCAAAAACATTCAGTACTTC.

The V call is TRBV9, the J call TRBJ2-5; 10 bases match TRBD2. The CDR3 is 15 amino acids. CDR1 and CDR2 from the germline V gene are SGDLS and YYNGEE. J lost 6 bases, V lost 2 bases, and 7 bases had no gene match. The CDR3 nucleotides read TGTGCCAGCAGCGTGGATAGCGGGGGGTTTAAGACCCAGTACTTC. Translation: CASSVDSGGFKTQYF.

V gene TRBV30 combines with J gene TRBJ2-1; D may be TRBD1 or TRBD2 (7 bases each). This CDR3 is built from 13 residues. V lost 5 bases and J 4 bases, leaving 12 bases between the germline ends. The V gene's germline CDR1 is GTSNPN and CDR2 SVGIG (reference sequence). Written as DNA, the CDR3 is TGTGCCTGGTGTCAGGGGGGGTACAATGAGCAGTTCTTC. Its translation is CAWCQGGYNEQFF. Based on the CDR3 plus reference TRBV30 and TRBJ2-1, the full variable domain is SQTIHQWPATLVQPVGSPLSLECTVEGTSNPNLYWYRQAAGRGLQLLFYSVGIGQISSEVPQNLSASRPQDRQFILSSKKLLLSDSGFYLCAWCQGGYNEQFFGPGTRLTVL.

As DNA, the CDR3 is TGCGCCAGCAGCCCCCGACTAGCGGGGAACGAGCAGTACTTC. As protein: CASSPRLAGNEQYF. The chain couples TRBV4-3 to TRBJ2-7; 11 bases map to TRBD2. The CDR3 spans 14 residues. CDR1 and CDR2 (germline): LGHNA, YSLEER. Trimming took 4 bases from V and 5 from J; bases not matched to a gene: 4.

This clone was counted once. The chain has TRBV7-8 and TRBJ1-1, with unresolved D. Deletions cut 5 bases from V and 3 bases from J, with 7 bases between. The CDR3 spans 12 residues. CDR1 is SGHVS and CDR2 is FQNEAQ in the germline V gene. The chain's CDR3 is CASSLLDTEAFF. DNA of the CDR3: TGTGCCAGCAGCCTTCTGGACACTGAAGCTTTCTTT. The entire variable domain, with the rest obtained from reference TRBV7-8 and TRBJ1-1, is as follows: GAGVSQSPRYKVAKRGQDVALRCDPISGHVSLFWYQQALGQGPEFLTYFQNEAQLDKSGLPSDRFFAERPEGSVSTLKIQRTQQEDSAVYLCASSLLDTEAFFGQGTRLTVV.

The chain combines TRBV9 with TRBJ2-1; no definite D call. The CDR3 consists of 16 residues. Germline CDR1 SGDLS, CDR2 YYNGEE. V lost 0 bases and J lost 0, with 10 bases in between. The CDR3 sequence: CASSVADSPSYNEQFF. CDR3 DNA sequence: TGTGCCAGCAGCGTAGCTGACTCCCCCTCCTACAATGAGCAGTTCTTC.

The chain is built from TRBV30 and TRBJ2-1; no reliable D call. Per germline, CDR1 GTSNPN and CDR2 SVGIG (reference sequence). Trimming took 0 bases from V and 10 from J, leaving 7 bases between them. The CDR3 is made up of 11 amino acids. CDR3: CAWSVLPEQFF. CDR3 nucleotides: TGTGCCTGGAGTGTTCTCCCGGAGCAGTTCTTC.

The chain couples TRBV5-6 to TRBJ1-5, with TRBD1 matching 7 bases. The germline gives CDR1 SGHDT, CDR2 YYEEEE. The CDR3 is 17 residues long. V was pared by 2 bases and J by 0 bases, with 8 bases of the junction left unmatched. The CDR3 nucleotides are TGTGCCAGCAGCTTTAGAAAGGGGACAGATAGCAATCAGCCCCAGCATTTT. It encodes CASSFRKGTDSNQPQHF.

The chain links TRBV5-5 to TRBJ2-1; D call uncertain. Per germline, CDR1 SGHKS and CDR2 YYEKEE (reference sequence). The CDR3 runs 11 residues. V was pared by 2 bases and J by 4 bases, with 1 base between. CDR3 protein: CASSLYNEQFF. DNA of the CDR3: TGTGCCAGCAGCTTATACAATGAGCAGTTCTTC.

This chain joins TRBV9 and TRBJ2-2, with 7 bases lining up with TRBD1. V lost 4 bases to trimming and J lost 3 bases; unmatched junction nucleotides: 0. This CDR3 has 13 amino acids. Germline loops: CDR1 SGDLS, CDR2 YYNGEE. The DNA for the CDR3 is TGTGCCAGCAGCCAGGGGGACACCGGGGAGCTGTTTTTT. It specifies CASSQGDTGELFF. Using reference TRBV9 and TRBJ2-2 for the parts outside the CDR3, the full variable domain is DSGVTQTPKHLITATGQRVTLRCSPRSGDLSVYWYQQSLDQGLQFLIQYYNGEERAKGNILERFSAQQFPDLHSELNLSSLELGDSALYFCASSQGDTGELFFGEGSRLTVL.

This clone was seen more than once but under ten times. V gene TRBV11-2 combines with J gene TRBJ2-5; D is undetermined. This CDR3 is built from 15 residues. CDR1 is SGHAT, CDR2 FQNNGV, per germline. Trimming cost V 0 bases and J 5 bases, with 13 bases left between them. CDR3 loop: CASSLDFEPGETQYF. Here the CDR3 DNA reads TGTGCCAGCAGCTTAGATTTCGAGCCTGGTGAGACCCAGTACTTC.

The chain has TRBV27 and TRBJ2-5, with TRBD2 identical over 16 bases. The junction had 8 bases not matched to a gene; V was cut back by 5 bases and J by 5 bases. This CDR3 has 17 residues. Germline lookup yields CDR1 MNHEY and CDR2 SMNVEV (reference sequence). The CDR3 spells CASSQGTSGGAPETQYF. The DNA of the CDR3 is TGTGCCAGCAGTCAAGGGACTAGCGGGGGGGCCCCGGAGACCCAGTACTTC.

The rearrangement links TRBV19 to TRBJ1-1, with no clear D. Germline CDR1 reads LNHDA; CDR2 reads SQIVND (reference sequence). The CDR3 loop spans 14 amino acids. Trimming left V 5 bases short and J 3 bases short, with 13 bases between. In DNA, the CDR3 is TGTGCCAGTAGTGGCGTTTTTGGCTACACTGAAGCTTTCTTT. Amino acid sequence: CASSGVFGYTEAFF. The full variable domain, rest sourced from reference TRBV19 and TRBJ1-1, is DGGITQSPKYLFRKEGQNVTLSCEQNLNHDAMYWYRQDPGQGLRLIYYSQIVNDFQKGDIAEGYSVSREKKESFPLTVTSAQKNPTAFYLCASSGVFGYTEAFFGQGTRLTVV.

This clone was seen more than once but under ten times. This rearrangement joins TRBV23-1 to TRBJ2-2; 8 bases are a match to TRBD1. TRBV23-1 has ORF status, its function being uncertain. The CDR3 extends over 15 amino acids. V was clipped by 5 bases and J by 5 bases; unmatched bases: 7. CDR3 sequence: CASSFQGAGTGELFF. DNA for the CDR3: TGCGCCAGCAGTTTCCAGGGGGCTGGAACCGGGGAGCTGTTTTTT.

This chain connects TRBV6-5 to TRBJ1-1; D not resolved. CDR3 length: 13 amino acids. CDR1 MNHEY and CDR2 SVGAGI come from the germline V gene. The ends were cut back, 2 bases at V and 2 bases at J, with 6 bases in the middle. The CDR3 coding sequence is TGTGCCAGCAGTTACCGGGCAAACACTGAAGCTTTCTTT. This sequence encodes CASSYRANTEAFF.

This clone appeared a few times. J is TRBJ1-6 and V is TRBV7-8; 8 positions agree with TRBD1. Germline lookup yields CDR1 SGHVS and CDR2 FQNEAQ. V was pared by 5 bases and J by 11 bases, with 14 bases of the junction left unmatched. This CDR3 contains 16 residues. The CDR3 here is CASSPSPLQGVAPLHF. CDR3 nucleotides: TGTGCCAGCAGCCCCTCACCCTTACAGGGGGTGGCACCCCTCCACTTT.

The chain uses TRBV2 and TRBJ1-5; TRBD1 might be the D (5 bases). V lost 6 bases and J 7 bases, leaving 13 bases between the germline ends. Germline CDR1 SNHLY, CDR2 FYNNEI. The CDR3 length is 13 residues. Here the CDR3 reads CASRAGSNQPQHF. In DNA, the CDR3 is TGTGCCAGCAGAGCAGGGTCAAACCAGCCCCAGCATTTT. The entire variable domain, with the rest obtained from reference TRBV2 and TRBJ1-5, is as follows: EPEVTQTPSHQVTQMGQEVILRCVPISNHLYFYWYRQILGQKVEFLVSFYNNEISEKSEIFDDQFSVERPDGSNFTLKIRSTKLEDSAMYFCASRAGSNQPQHFGDGTRLSIL.

The rearrangement links TRBV25-1 to TRBJ1-1; 7 bases are a match to TRBD1. The CDR3 extends over 15 amino acids. Germline lookup yields CDR1 MGHDK and CDR2 SYGVNS. V trimming: 2 bases; J trimming: 4 bases; junction bases outside the gene matches: 7. CDR3 region: CASSEPGGQLTEAFF. The CDR3 DNA sequence: TGTGCCAGCAGTGAACCCGGGGGACAGCTCACTGAAGCTTTCTTT.

This clone was picked up a small number of times. The CDR3 DNA sequence: TGTGCCAGTAAGTGGTCACACACTGAAGCTTTCTTT. This gives the protein CASKWSHTEAFF. The chain recombines TRBV19 with TRBJ1-1; D gene uncertain. The germline gives CDR1 LNHDA, CDR2 SQIVND (reference sequence). V dropped 7 bases and J dropped 3 bases, with 9 bases sitting between them. The CDR3 runs to 12 residues.

This clone has only a few counts. CDR3: CAWSVGAKAGELFF. DNA of the CDR3: TGTGCCTGGAGTGTAGGCGCGAAAGCCGGGGAGCTGTTTTTT. The V and J genes are TRBV30 and TRBJ2-2; D is unresolved. The CDR3 is 14 amino acids. Trimming removed 0 bases at V and 6 bases at J, with 11 bases between. Germline V gene lookup returns CDR1 GTSNPN and CDR2 SVGIG (reference sequence).

This chain joins TRBV5-6 and TRBJ2-7; no firm D call. Germline assignment: CDR1 SGHDT and CDR2 YYEEEE. The CDR3 extends over 13 amino acids. V lost 3 bases and J lost 1, with 8 bases in between. The CDR3 here is CASSWTVSYEQYF. The CDR3 bases are TGTGCCAGCAGCTGGACGGTTTCCTACGAGCAGTACTTC.

This clone was seen a handful of times. This chain links TRBV11-2 with TRBJ2-3; D possibly corresponds to TRBD2 (5 bases). The length of the CDR3 is 14 residues. Trimming shortened V by 1 base and J by 3 bases, and 8 bases separated the two germline ends. Germline loops: CDR1 SGHAT, CDR2 FQNNGV. The CDR3 nucleotides read TGTGCCAGCAGCTTAGTGGGGAGAACAGATACGCAGTATTTT. Translated: CASSLVGRTDTQYF.

The V gene is TRBV27, the J gene TRBJ2-3; possible D gene TRBD1, 6 bases. V lost 1 base, J lost 4 bases, and 9 bases lay in between. Germline CDR1 is MNHEY and CDR2 is SMNVEV (reference sequence). The CDR3 has 14 amino acids. For the CDR3, the DNA is TGTGCCAGCAGTTTATGGGGGCCCGCAGATACGCAGTATTTT. Protein: CASSLWGPADTQYF.

This rearrangement joins TRBV4-1 to TRBJ2-7, with D tentatively TRBD1 (5 bases). Trimming took off 2 bases at V and 6 bases at J, with 11 bases between the two ends. Germline CDR1 MGHRA, CDR2 YSYEKL. The CDR3 spans 13 residues. The chain's CDR3 is CASSQWVGAEQYF. CDR3 coding DNA: TGCGCCAGCAGCCAATGGGTTGGGGCCGAGCAGTACTTC.

The gene calls are TRBV6-5 and TRBJ1-1; tentatively, D is TRBD1 (5 bases). Germline V CDR1 and CDR2: MNHEY, SVGAGI. There are 14 residues in the CDR3. Trimming took 6 bases from V and 0 from J, leaving 11 bases between them. The CDR3 nucleotides are TGTGCCAGCAGGCGGACACCCATGAACACTGAAGCTTTCTTT. Its translation is CASRRTPMNTEAFF.

V gene TRBV11-2 combines with J gene TRBJ2-1; 8 nucleotides line up with TRBD1. The J segment lost 5 bases and the V segment lost 7 bases, leaving 7 bases of the junction unmatched. The CDR3 spans 14 residues. Germline V lookup: CDR1 SGHAT, CDR2 FQNNGV. CDR3 coding DNA: TGTGCCAGCAATGGCCAGGGGGCCAACAATGAGCAGTTCTTC. Translated, it gives CASNGQGANNEQFF.